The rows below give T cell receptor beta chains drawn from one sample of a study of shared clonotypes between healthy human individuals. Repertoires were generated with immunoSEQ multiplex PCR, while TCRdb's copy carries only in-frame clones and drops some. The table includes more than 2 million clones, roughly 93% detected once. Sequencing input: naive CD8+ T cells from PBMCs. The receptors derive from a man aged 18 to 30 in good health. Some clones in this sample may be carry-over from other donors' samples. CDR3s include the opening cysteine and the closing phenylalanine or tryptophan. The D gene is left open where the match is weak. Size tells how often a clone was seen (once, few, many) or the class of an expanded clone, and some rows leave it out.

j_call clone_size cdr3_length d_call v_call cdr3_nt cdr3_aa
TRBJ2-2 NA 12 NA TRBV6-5 TGTGCCAGCAGCCTACCCCCCGGGGAGCTGTTTTTT CASSLPPGELFF
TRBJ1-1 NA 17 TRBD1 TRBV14 TGTGCCAGCAGCCTACTGGGACAGGGGGGCTTGAACACTGAAGCTTTCTTT CASSLLGQGGLNTEAFF
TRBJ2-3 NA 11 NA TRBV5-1 TGCGCCAGCGTCGGATCGACTAGAAAGTATTTT CASVGSTRKYF
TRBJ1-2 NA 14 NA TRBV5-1 TGCGCCAGCAGCTCGCCGTCGTCGACCGATGGCTACACCTTC CASSSPSSTDGYTF
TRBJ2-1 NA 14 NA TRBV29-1 TGCAGCGTTGTGGCGGGTTTTTCTTACAATGAGCAGTTCTTC CSVVAGFSYNEQFF
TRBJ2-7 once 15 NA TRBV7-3 TGTGCCAGCAGCTTATATGCCGGGGTCTCCTACGAGCAGTACTTC CASSLYAGVSYEQYF
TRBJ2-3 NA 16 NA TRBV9 TGTGCCAGCAGCGCACAAAGGACGACTAGCACAGATACGCAGTATTTT CASSAQRTTSTDTQYF
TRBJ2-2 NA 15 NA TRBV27 TGTGCCAGCAGTAGGCAGATGGGGCACACCGGGGAGCTGTTTTTT CASSRQMGHTGELFF
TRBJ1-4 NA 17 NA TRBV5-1 TGCGCCAGCAGCTTGGAAACAGGGATTGGAACTAATGAAAAACTGTTTTTT CASSLETGIGTNEKLFF
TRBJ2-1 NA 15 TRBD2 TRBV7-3 TGTGCCAGCAGCTTTCTAGCGGGAAGGGTCAATGAGCAGTTCTTC CASSFLAGRVNEQFF
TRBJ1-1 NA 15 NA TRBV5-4 TGTGCCAGCAGCGCCGCCTTATCGCGAAGCCCTGAAGCTTTCTTT CASSAALSRSPEAFF
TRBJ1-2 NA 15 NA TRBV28 TGTGCCAGCAGTTTAAATACAGGCCCTAACTATGGCTACACCTTC CASSLNTGPNYGYTF
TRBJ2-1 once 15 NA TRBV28 TGTGCCAGCAGCCCGGGACGGTGGGGACACAATGAGCAGTTCTTC CASSPGRWGHNEQFF
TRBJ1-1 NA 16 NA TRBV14 TGTGCCAGCAGCGATACCTACAGGGATGGGGACACTGAAGCTTTCTTT CASSDTYRDGDTEAFF
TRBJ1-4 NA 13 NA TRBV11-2 TGTGCCAGCAGGAGGCAGCTTAATGAAAAACTGTTTTTT CASRRQLNEKLFF
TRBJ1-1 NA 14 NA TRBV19 TGTGCCAGTAGAATAACAGGGCTGAACACTGAAGCTTTCTTT CASRITGLNTEAFF
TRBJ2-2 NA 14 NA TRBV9 TGTGCCAGCAGCGTAGTATTCCCAACCGGGGAGCTGTTTTTT CASSVVFPTGELFF
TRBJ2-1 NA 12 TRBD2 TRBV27 TGTGCCAGCAGGCGGGAGTACAATGAGCAGTTCTTC CASRREYNEQFF
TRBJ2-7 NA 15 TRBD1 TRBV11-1 TGTGCCAGCAGCTTAACACAGGGGGCCTCCTACGAGCAGTACTTC CASSLTQGASYEQYF
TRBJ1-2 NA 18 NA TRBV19 TGTGCCAGTAGTATAGCTCGAGAGCGGCAGGGGATTTTCTCTGGCTACACCTTC CASSIARERQGIFSGYTF
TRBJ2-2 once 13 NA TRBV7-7 TGTGCCAGCAGCTTCGACGTAACCGGGGAGCTGTTTTTT CASSFDVTGELFF
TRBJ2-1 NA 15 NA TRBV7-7 TGTGCCAGCAGCCCTCCCGGACTCCTGGGCCATGAGCAGTTCTTC CASSPPGLLGHEQFF
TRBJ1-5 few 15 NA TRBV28 TGTGCCAGCAGATCCTGGGGCGGAGGCAATCAGCCCCAGCATTTT CASRSWGGGNQPQHF
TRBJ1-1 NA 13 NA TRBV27 TGTGCCAGCAGTTTAAACTGGAACACTGAAGCTTTCTTT CASSLNWNTEAFF
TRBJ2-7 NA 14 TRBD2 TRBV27 TGTGCCAGCAGTTTATATGCGGGAGTAATTGAGCAGTACTTC CASSLYAGVIEQYF
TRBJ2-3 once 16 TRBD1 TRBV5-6 TGTGCCAGCAGCATCGGGACAGGCCGAAGCACAGATACGCAGTATTTT CASSIGTGRSTDTQYF
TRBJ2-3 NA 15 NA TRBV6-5 TGTGCCAGCAGTTACTCCCGCAGGGGATCGGATACGCAGTATTTT CASSYSRRGSDTQYF
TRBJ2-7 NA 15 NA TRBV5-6 TGTGCCAGCAGCTTGTCGTTGCAGAGGGGAGGCGAGCAGTACTTC CASSLSLQRGGEQYF
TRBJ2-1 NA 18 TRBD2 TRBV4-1 TGCGCCAGCAGCCAAGAGCCCCCCATAGGGACTAGCAACAATGAGCAGTTCTTC CASSQEPPIGTSNNEQFF
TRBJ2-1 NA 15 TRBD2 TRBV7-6 TGTGCCAGCAGCCCGGGACTAGCCCTTCCCAATGAGCAGTTCTTC CASSPGLALPNEQFF
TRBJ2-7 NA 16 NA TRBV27 TGTGCCAGCAGTTTTCTACCAGGGAAGAGCTCCTACGAGCAGTACTTC CASSFLPGKSSYEQYF